One sample yielded the 5 T cell receptor beta chains listed below, sequenced in a study of blood T cell repertoires in COVID-19 (dated by TCRdb to between 2020 and 2021). Library prep was done by the immunoSEQ multiplex PCR assay. Sourced from immuneACCESS, this table was stored by TCRdb with only in-frame sequences that have V and J called. A share of the clones is absent; for the studies checked, an unresolved V gene accounts for under half, and the remainder has no known explanation. A total of roughly 79,000 clones appear in this sample, less than 90% of them only once. The ten most abundant clones make up less than 6% of the sample. Sequencing used peripheral blood. These receptors all come from a man aged 55 to 70 with active or convalescent COVID-19.

V usage is TRBV27 and J usage is TRBJ1-5; 10 positions agree with TRBD1. The CDR3 spans 16 residues. V dropped 6 bases and J dropped 6; count of bases not matched to a gene: 11. CDR1 is MNHEY and CDR2 is SMNVEV in the germline V gene (reference sequence). The CDR3 sequence: CASSQDRGTRGQPQHF. DNA for the CDR3: TGTGCCAGCAGCCAGGACAGGGGGACCCGTGGTCAGCCCCAGCATTTT.

The chain uses TRBV5-1 and TRBJ2-3; 8 nucleotides match TRBD1. V dropped 6 bases and J dropped 7; count of bases not matched to a gene: 13. This CDR3 region has 15 residues. In germline, CDR1 is SGHRS, CDR2 YFSETQ. The CDR3 reads CASTSLEQGGHTQYF. In nucleotides, the CDR3 is TGCGCCAGCACCTCCTTGGAACAGGGGGGACATACGCAGTATTTT.

The chain combines TRBV19 with TRBJ2-6, with TRBD1 matching over 8 bases. The germline CDR1 and CDR2 sequences are LNHDA and SQIVND (reference sequence). V shed 2 bases, J shed 0 bases, and the junction held 3 bases outside the gene matches. This CDR3 comprises 17 residues. The CDR3 DNA reads TGTGCCAGTAGTATACGGACAGGGAGCTCTGGGGCCAACGTCCTGACTTTC. This gives the protein CASSIRTGSSGANVLTF.

The genes are TRBV24-1 and TRBJ2-5; D might be TRBD1 (6 bases). The length of the CDR3 is 12 residues. The V end was cut by 3 bases, the J end by 14 bases, with 15 bases between. Germline loops: CDR1 KGHDR, CDR2 SFDVKD. CDR3 in amino acids: CATSDAGTPLYF. The DNA of the CDR3 is TGTGCCACCAGTGATGCCGGGACACCGCTTTACTTC.

This rearrangement joins TRBV30 to TRBJ1-2; D may be TRBD1 (6 bases). This CDR3 spans 13 amino acids. V lost 8 bases to trimming and J lost 2 bases, with 15 bases between them. Looked up from germline, CDR1 is GTSNPN and CDR2 is SVGIG (reference sequence). For the CDR3, the DNA is TGTGCCCACGCCCCCCAGGGGAACTATGGCTACACCTTC. This sequence encodes CAHAPQGNYGYTF. Full variable domain (outside the CDR3, taken from reference TRBV30 and TRBJ1-2): SQTIHQWPATLVQPVGSPLSLECTVEGTSNPNLYWYRQAAGRGLQLLFYSVGIGQISSEVPQNLSASRPQDRQFILSSKKLLLSDSGFYLCAHAPQGNYGYTFGSGTRLTVV.